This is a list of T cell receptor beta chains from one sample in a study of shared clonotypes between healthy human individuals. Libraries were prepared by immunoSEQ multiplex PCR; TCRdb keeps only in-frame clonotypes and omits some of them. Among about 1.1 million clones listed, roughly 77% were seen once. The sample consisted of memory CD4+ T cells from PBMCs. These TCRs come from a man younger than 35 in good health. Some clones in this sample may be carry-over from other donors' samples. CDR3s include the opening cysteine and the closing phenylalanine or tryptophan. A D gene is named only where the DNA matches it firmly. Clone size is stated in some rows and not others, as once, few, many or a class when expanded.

CDR3: CATAPGVDTQYF; DNA: TGTGCCACCGCCCCGGGAGTGGATACGCAGTATTTT; D: .; size: .; J: TRBJ2-3; V: TRBV10-3
CDR3: CAWSGGWDFGNTIYF; DNA: TGTGCCTGGAGTGGCGGTTGGGATTTTGGAAACACCATATATTTT; D: .; size: .; J: TRBJ1-3; V: TRBV30
CDR3: CATSRDLHTTYEQYF; DNA: TGTGCCACCAGCAGAGATCTGCACACTACCTACGAGCAGTACTTC; D: .; size: .; J: TRBJ2-7; V: TRBV15
CDR3: CASRSGEPHNEQFF; DNA: TGTGCCAGCAGGTCGGGAGAACCCCACAATGAGCAGTTCTTC; D: .; size: .; J: TRBJ2-1; V: TRBV6-1
CDR3: CASSINDLRWSGELFF; DNA: TGTGCCAGCAGCATTAACGATCTACGATGGAGCGGGGAGCTGTTTTTT; D: .; size: .; J: TRBJ2-2; V: TRBV9
CDR3: CASSPIFGGNEKLFF; DNA: TGTGCCAGCAGCCCCATTTTTGGAGGGAATGAAAAACTGTTTTTT; D: .; size: .; J: TRBJ1-4; V: TRBV7-9
CDR3: CASGLTGGAFGNTIYF; DNA: TGTGCCAGCGGACTGACAGGGGGCGCGTTCGGAAACACCATATATTTT; D: TRBD1; size: .; J: TRBJ1-3; V: TRBV28
CDR3: CASSLPRAGANVLTF; DNA: TGTGCCAGCAGCTTACCAAGGGCTGGGGCCAACGTCCTGACTTTC; D: .; size: many; J: TRBJ2-6; V: TRBV7-9
CDR3: CASSLELQPF; DNA: TGCGCCAGCAGCTTGGAATTACAGCCATTT; D: .; size: .; J: TRBJ1-1; V: TRBV5-1
CDR3: CASSPHHDEKLFF; DNA: TGTGCCAGTAGTCCCCACCATGATGAAAAACTGTTTTTT; D: .; size: few; J: TRBJ1-4; V: TRBV19
CDR3: CASSPGRTSGSPGELFF; DNA: TGTGCCAGCAGCCCGGGTCGGACTAGCGGGAGCCCCGGGGAGCTGTTTTTT; D: TRBD2; size: once; J: TRBJ2-2; V: TRBV7-3
CDR3: CASGLVSGVRELFF; DNA: TGTGCTAGTGGTTTGGTATCAGGGGTCAGAGAGCTGTTTTTT; D: .; size: .; J: TRBJ2-2; V: TRBV12-5
CDR3: CASTGRGLETEAFF; DNA: TGTGCCAGCACTGGTAGGGGGTTGGAAACTGAAGCTTTCTTT; D: .; size: few; J: TRBJ1-1; V: TRBV2
CDR3: CASSPGQGIRNEQFF; DNA: TGTGCCAGCAGTCCGGGACAGGGAATTCGGAATGAGCAGTTCTTC; D: TRBD1; size: few; J: TRBJ2-1; V: TRBV6-4
CDR3: CASSFLAGVAGANVLTF; DNA: TGTGCCAGCAGCTTCCTAGCGGGAGTGGCTGGGGCCAACGTCCTGACTTTC; D: TRBD2; size: .; J: TRBJ2-6; V: TRBV11-2
CDR3: CASSLWFIRRYSNQPQHF; DNA: TGCGCCAGCAGCTTGTGGTTTATTCGACGCTATAGCAATCAGCCCCAGCATTTT; D: .; size: .; J: TRBJ1-5; V: TRBV5-1